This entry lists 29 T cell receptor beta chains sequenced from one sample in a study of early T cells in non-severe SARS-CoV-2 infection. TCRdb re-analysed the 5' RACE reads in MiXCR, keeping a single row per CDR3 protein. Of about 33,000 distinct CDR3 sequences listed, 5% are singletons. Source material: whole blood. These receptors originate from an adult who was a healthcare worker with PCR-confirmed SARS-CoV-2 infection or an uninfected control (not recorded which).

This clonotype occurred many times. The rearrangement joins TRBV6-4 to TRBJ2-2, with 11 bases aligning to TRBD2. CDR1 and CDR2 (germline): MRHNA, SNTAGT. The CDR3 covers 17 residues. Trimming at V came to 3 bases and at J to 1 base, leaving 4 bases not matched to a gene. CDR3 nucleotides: TGTGCCAGCAGTGAACTAGCGGGGGATCAGAACACCGGGGAGCTGTTTTTT. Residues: CASSELAGDQNTGELFF.

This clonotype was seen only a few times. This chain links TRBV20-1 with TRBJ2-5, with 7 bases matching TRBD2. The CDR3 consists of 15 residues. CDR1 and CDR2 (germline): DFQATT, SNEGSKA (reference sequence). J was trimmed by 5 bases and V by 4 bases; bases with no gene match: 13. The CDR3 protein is CSATPWGGAAETQYF. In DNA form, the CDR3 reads TGCAGTGCTACCCCATGGGGGGGTGCCGCGGAGACCCAGTACTTC.

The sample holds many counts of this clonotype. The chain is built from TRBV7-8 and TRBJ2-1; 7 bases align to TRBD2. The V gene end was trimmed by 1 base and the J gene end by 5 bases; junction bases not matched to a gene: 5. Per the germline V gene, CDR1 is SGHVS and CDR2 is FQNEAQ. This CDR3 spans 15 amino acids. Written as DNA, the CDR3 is TGTGCCAGCAGCTTAGTCCTAGCGGTCCACAATGAGCAGTTCTTC. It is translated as CASSLVLAVHNEQFF.

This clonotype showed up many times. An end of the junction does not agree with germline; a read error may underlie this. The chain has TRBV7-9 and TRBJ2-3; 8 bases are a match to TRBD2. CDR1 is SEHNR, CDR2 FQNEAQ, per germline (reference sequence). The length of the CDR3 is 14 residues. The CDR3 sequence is CASSVAGTTDTQYF. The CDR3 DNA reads TGTGCCAGCAGCGTAGCGGGGACCACAGATACGCAGTATTTT.

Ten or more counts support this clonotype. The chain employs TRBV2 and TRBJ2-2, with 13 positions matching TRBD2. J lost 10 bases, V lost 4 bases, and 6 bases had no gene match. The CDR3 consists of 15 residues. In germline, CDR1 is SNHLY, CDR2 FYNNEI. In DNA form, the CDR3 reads TGTGCCAGCAGTGGACTAGCGGGGGGACTCGAGGAGCTGTTTTTT. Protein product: CASSGLAGGLEELFF.

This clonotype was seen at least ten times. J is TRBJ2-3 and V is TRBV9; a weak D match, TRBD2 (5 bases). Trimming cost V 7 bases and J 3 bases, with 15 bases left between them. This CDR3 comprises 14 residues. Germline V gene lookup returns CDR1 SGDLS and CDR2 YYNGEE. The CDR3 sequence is CASSNLRTTDTQYF. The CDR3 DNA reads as TGTGCCAGCTCTAATTTGAGGACTACAGATACGCAGTATTTT.

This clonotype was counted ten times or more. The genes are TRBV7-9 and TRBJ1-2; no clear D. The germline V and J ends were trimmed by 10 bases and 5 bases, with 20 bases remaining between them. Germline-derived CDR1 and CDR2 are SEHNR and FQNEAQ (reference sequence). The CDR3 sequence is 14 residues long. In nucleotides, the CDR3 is TGTGCCACCCCGATATCGGCAGGATCGTATGGCTACACCTTC. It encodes CATPISAGSYGYTF.

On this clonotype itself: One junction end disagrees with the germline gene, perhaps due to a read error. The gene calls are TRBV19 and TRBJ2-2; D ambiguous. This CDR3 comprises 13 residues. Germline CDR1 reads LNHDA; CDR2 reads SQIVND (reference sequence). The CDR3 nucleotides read TGTGCCACCCAAGAAGTGAACACCGGAGAGCTGTTTTTT. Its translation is CATQEVNTGELFF.

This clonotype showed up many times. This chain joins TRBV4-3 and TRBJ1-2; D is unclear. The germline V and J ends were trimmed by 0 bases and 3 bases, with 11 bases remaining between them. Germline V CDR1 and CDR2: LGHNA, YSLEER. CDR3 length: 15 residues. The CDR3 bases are TGCGCCAGCAGCCAAGAGGGTTACGGGGACTATGGCTACACCTTC. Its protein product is CASSQEGYGDYGYTF.

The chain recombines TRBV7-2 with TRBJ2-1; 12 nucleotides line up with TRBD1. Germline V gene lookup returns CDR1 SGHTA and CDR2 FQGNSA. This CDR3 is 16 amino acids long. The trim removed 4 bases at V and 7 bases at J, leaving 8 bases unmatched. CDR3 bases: TGTGCCAGCAGCTCACGCCGGGACAGGGGGCTGAATGAGCAGTTCTTC. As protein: CASSSRRDRGLNEQFF.

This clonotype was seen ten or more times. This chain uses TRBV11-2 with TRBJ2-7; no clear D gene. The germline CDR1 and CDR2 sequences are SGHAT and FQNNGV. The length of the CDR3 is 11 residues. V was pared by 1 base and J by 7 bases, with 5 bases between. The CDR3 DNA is TGTGCCAGCAGCTTAGCGAGTGAGCAGTACTTC. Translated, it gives CASSLASEQYF.

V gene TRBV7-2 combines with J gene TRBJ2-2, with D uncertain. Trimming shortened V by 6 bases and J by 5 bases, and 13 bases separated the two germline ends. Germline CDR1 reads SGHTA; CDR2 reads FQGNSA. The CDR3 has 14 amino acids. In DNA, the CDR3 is TGTGCCAGCAGTGGGTCGCCGAGGACCGGGGAGCTGTTTTTT. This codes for CASSGSPRTGELFF.

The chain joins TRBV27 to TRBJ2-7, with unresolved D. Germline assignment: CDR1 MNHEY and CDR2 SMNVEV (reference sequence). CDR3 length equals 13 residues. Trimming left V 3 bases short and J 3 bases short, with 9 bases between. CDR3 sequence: CASSFSLGYEQYF. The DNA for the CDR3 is TGTGCCAGCAGTTTCTCTCTGGGCTACGAGCAGTACTTC.

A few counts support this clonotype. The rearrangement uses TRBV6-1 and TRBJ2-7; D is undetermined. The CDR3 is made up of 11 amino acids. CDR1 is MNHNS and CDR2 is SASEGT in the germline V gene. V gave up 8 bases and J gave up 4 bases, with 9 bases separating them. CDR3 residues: CASGRQYEQYF. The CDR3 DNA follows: TGTGCCAGCGGCAGGCAGTACGAGCAGTACTTC.

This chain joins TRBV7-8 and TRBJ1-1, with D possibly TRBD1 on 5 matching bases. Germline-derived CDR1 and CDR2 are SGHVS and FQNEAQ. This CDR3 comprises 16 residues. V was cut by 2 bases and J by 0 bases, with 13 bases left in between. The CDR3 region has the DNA TGTGCCAGCAGCTTAAGATCAGGGATGGTGAACACTGAAGCTTTCTTT. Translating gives CASSLRSGMVNTEAFF.

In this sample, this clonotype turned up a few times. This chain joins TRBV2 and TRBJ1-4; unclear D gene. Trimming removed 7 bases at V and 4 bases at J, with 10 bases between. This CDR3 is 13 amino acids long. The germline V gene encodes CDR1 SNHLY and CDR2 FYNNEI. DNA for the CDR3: TGTGCCAGCAAGTTGGGTGTTAATGAAAAACTGTTTTTT. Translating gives CASKLGVNEKLFF.

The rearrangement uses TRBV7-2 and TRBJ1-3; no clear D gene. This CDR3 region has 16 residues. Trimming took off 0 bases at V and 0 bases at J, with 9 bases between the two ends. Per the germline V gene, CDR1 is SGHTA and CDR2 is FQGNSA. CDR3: CASSLALISSGNTIYF. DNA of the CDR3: TGTGCCAGCAGCTTAGCCTTAATCAGCTCTGGAAACACCATATATTTT.

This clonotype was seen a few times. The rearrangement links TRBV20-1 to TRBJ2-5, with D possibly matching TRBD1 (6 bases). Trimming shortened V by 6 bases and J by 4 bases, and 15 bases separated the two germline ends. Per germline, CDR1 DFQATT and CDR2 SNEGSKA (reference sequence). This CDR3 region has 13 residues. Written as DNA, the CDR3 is TGCAGTGCAGAAACAGGGTTAAGAGAGACCCAGTACTTC. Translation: CSAETGLRETQYF.

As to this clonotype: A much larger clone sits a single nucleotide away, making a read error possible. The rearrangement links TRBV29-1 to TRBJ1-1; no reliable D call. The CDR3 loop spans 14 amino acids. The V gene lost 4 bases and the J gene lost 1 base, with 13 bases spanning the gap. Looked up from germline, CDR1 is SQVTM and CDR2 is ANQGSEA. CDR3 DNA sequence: TGCAGCGTTGGAACAGAGGGCTCGAACACTGAAGCTTTCTTT. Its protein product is CSVGTEGSNTEAFF.

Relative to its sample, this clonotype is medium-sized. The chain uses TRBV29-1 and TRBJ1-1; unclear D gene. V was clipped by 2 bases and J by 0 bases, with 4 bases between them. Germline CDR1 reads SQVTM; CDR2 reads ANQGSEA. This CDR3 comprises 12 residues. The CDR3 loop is CSVEKLNTEAFF. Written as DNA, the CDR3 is TGCAGCGTTGAAAAGCTGAACACTGAAGCTTTCTTT.

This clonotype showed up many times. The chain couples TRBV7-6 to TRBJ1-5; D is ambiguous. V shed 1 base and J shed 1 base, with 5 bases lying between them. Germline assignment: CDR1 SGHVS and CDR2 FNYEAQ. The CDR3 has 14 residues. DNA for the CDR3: TGTGCCAGCAGCTTAGGTAGGAGCAATCAGCCCCAGCATTTT. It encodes CASSLGRSNQPQHF.

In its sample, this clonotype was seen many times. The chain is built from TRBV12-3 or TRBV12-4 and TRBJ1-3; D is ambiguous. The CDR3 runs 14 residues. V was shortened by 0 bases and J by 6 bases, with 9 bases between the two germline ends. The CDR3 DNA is TGTGCCAGCAGTTTAGCAGGGCCTGAAAACACCATATATTTT. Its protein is CASSLAGPENTIYF.

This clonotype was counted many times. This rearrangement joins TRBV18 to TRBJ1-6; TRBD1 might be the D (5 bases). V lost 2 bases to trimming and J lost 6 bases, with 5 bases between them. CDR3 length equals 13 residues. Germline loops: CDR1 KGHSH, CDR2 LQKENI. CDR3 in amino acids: CASSPGGNSPLHF. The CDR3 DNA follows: TGTGCCAGCTCACCAGGGGGTAATTCACCCCTCCACTTT.

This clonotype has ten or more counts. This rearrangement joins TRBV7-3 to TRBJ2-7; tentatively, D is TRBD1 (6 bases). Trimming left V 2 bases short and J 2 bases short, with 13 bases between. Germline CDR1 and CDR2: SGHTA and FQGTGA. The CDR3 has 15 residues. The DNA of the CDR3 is TGTGCCAGCAGCTTATGGGGGCAGGGAACCTACGAGCAGTACTTC. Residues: CASSLWGQGTYEQYF.

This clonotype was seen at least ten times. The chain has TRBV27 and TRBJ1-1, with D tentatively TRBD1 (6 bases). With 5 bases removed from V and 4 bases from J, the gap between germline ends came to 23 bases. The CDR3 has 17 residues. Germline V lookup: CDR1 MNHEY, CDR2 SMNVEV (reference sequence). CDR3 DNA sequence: TGTGCCAGCAGTCTACGACAGGTTGTCCCCCTGGGCACTGAAGCTTTCTTT. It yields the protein CASSLRQVVPLGTEAFF.

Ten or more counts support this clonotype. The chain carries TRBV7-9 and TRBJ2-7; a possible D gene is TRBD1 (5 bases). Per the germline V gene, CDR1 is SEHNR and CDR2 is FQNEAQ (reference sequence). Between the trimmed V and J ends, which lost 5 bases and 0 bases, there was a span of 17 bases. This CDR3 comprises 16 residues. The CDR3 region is CASSLGGAGRSYEQYF. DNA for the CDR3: TGTGCCAGCAGCCTTGGTGGGGCAGGGCGCTCCTACGAGCAGTACTTC. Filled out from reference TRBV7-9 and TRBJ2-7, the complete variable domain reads DTGVSQNPRHKITKRGQNVTFRCDPISEHNRLYWYRQTLGQGPEFLTYFQNEAQLEKSRLLSDRFSAERPKGSFSTLEIQRTEQGDSAMYLCASSLGGAGRSYEQYFGPGTRLTVT.

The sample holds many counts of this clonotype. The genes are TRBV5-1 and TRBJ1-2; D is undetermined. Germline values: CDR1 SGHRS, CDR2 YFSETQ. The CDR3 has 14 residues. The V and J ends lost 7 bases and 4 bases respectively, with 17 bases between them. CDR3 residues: CASGDGTWGYGYTF. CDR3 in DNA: TGCGCCAGCGGTGATGGCACATGGGGCTATGGCTACACCTTC.

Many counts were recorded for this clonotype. The CDR3 region is CAISDLSNEQFF. The CDR3, as DNA: TGTGCCATCAGTGACCTCTCCAATGAGCAGTTCTTC. This chain uses TRBV10-3 with TRBJ2-1; D remains unclear. Germline CDR1 ENHRY, CDR2 SYGVKD. CDR3 length: 12 amino acids. V was pared by 3 bases and J by 6 bases, with 6 bases between.

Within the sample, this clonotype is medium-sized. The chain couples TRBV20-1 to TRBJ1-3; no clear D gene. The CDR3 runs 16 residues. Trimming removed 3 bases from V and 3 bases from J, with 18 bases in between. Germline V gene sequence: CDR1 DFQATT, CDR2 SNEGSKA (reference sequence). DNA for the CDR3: TGCAGTGCTAGGGGCCCCAACGTGGGAGGTGGAAACACCATATATTTT. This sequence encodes CSARGPNVGGGNTIYF.